This T cell receptor (beta chain) appears in the sequencing data of a study of blood T cells in healthy people across ages. Regarding the study as a whole: Estimates of total diversity, which came from one million sequenced T cells, were considered to be underestimates.

Together with a sample-barcoded 5' primer, a J-beta primer mix was included in a second PCR lasting about 7 to 12 cycles. The template-switch adaptor, which had 12 random nucleotides, put a tag on each cDNA molecule. MiXCR, applied by TCRdb to the 5' RACE reads, yields one record per CDR3 protein. The sample records roughly 1.5 million distinct CDR3 sequences, under 55% being singletons. Germline CDR1 is LGHNA and CDR2 is YSLEER. The CDR3 spans 15 residues. About this clonotype itself: As yet, its antigen is unknown. A read error may produce the germline difference seen at one junction end.

PBMCs, at least 6 million per sample, were isolated. This sequence joins TRBV4-3 and TRBJ2-7; D ambiguous. The sequence came from a woman younger than 35 in good health. Sequenced material: blood. CDR3 in DNA: TGCGCCAGCAGCCAAGATCTGGCAGGCTCCTACGAGAAGTACTTC. Translation gives CASSQDLAGSYEKYF.